This TCR beta chain was sequenced for a study of metastatic and nonmetastatic thyroid tumors. As for the study in general: Repertoire data that came from the blood and tumor or nodule tissue of malignant and benign thyroid patients were compared.

Study outcomes and limitations: Across blood and tumor, TCR beta diversity in malignant thyroid tumors was reportedly significantly higher than in benign nodules.

Patients underwent thyroid surgery, and none had received any treatment before it. There are many counts of this clone. Its target is not known. Trimming removed 4 bases at V and 2 bases at J, with 9 bases between. The CDR3 has 13 amino acids. CDR1 is LNHDA, CDR2 SQIVND, per germline (reference sequence). As processed by the authors: Across clinicopathological groups, CDR3 differences served as the basis for building a distant-metastasis classifier for papillary thyroid cancer. TCRdb re-called the PCR reads with MiXCR. The V and J calls were determined by TCRdb, not by the authors. Here the sample spans more than 70,000 clones, 8% to 9.5% being singletons.

The V gene is TRBV19, the J gene TRBJ2-7; no firm D call. This clonotype was sampled from a female donor with papillary thyroid cancer or a benign thyroid nodule (not recorded which). Some clones in this sample may be carry-over from other donors' samples. Sample: blood. This CDR3 is CASSRTGTYEQYF. The CDR3 coding sequence is TGTGCCAGTAGTAGGACGGGTACCTACGAGCAGTACTTC.